These 2 T cell receptor beta chains were sequenced from one sample in a study of cytomegalovirus exposure and HLA in healthy donors. Clones were read by immunoSEQ multiplex PCR, and TCRdb kept only the in-frame ones, dropping some. The sample consists of about 110,000 clones, 70% to 90% of them appearing once. Sample: PBMCs. The receptors shown here come from a woman aged 18 to 35 in good health and CMV-seronegative.

V usage is TRBV4-1 and J usage is TRBJ2-7, with TRBD2 matching over 14 bases. V shed 4 bases and J 12 bases; nucleotides not matched to a gene: 5. This CDR3 contains 13 residues. Germline V gene sequence: CDR1 MGHRA, CDR2 YSYEKL. This CDR3 reads CASSPGLAGGAYF. The CDR3 nucleotides are TGCGCCAGCAGCCCTGGACTAGCGGGGGGTGCGTACTTC.

This chain uses TRBV9 with TRBJ1-1, with a tentative D call TRBD1 (5 bases). Germline lookup yields CDR1 SGDLS and CDR2 YYNGEE. V shed 4 bases and J shed 4 bases, with 17 bases lying between them. There are 15 residues in the CDR3. CDR3 DNA sequence: TGTGCCAGCAGCAGATCAGGGTCCATAGGCACTGAAGCTTTCTTT. This gives the protein CASSRSGSIGTEAFF. Full variable domain (remainder filled in from reference TRBV9 and TRBJ1-1): DSGVTQTPKHLITATGQRVTLRCSPRSGDLSVYWYQQSLDQGLQFLIQYYNGEERAKGNILERFSAQQFPDLHSELNLSSLELGDSALYFCASSRSGSIGTEAFFGQGTRLTVV.